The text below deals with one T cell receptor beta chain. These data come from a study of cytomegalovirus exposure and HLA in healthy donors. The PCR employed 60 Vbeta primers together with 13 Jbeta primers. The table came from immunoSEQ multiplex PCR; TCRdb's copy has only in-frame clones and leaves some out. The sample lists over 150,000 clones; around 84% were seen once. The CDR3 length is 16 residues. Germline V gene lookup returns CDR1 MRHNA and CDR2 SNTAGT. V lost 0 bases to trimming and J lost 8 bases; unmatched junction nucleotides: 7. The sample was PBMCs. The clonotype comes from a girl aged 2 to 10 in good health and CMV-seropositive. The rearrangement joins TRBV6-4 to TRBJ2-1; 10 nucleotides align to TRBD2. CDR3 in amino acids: CASSDSASGSIDEQFF. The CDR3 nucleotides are TGTGCCAGCAGTGACTCGGCTAGCGGGAGTATAGATGAGCAGTTCTTC.